The rows below give T cell receptor beta chains drawn from one sample of a study of cytomegalovirus exposure and HLA in healthy donors. Only in-frame clones appear in the TCRdb table, and some are missing; sequencing was by immunoSEQ multiplex PCR. This table holds about 240,000 clones, roughly 82% found once. What was sequenced was PBMCs. All receptors derive from a middle-aged woman in good health and CMV-seropositive. CDR3s include the opening cysteine and the closing phenylalanine or tryptophan. D genes are given only for firm matches. Rows may omit the clone size; those that give it use once, few, many or a size class.

>TRBV29-1|TRBD1|TRBJ2-1|few
CSVARDSYYNEQFF
TGCAGCGTTGCCCGGGACAGCTACTACAATGAGCAGTTCTTC
>TRBV7-2|.|TRBJ2-5|.
CASSLVGVQETQYF
TGTGCCAGCAGCTTAGTTGGAGTCCAAGAGACCCAGTACTTC
>TRBV9|TRBD1|TRBJ2-3|.
CASSVEGAGDTQYF
TGTGCCAGCAGCGTAGAGGGGGCCGGCGATACGCAGTATTTT
>TRBV19|.|TRBJ1-5|.
CASQAAVGEGSNQPQHF
TGTGCCAGTCAGGCGGCGGTCGGTGAGGGAAGCAATCAGCCCCAGCATTTT
>TRBV7-2|TRBD2|TRBJ2-2|.
CASSLGAGGYTGELFF
TGTGCCAGCAGCTTAGGGGCGGGAGGTTACACCGGGGAGCTGTTTTTT
>TRBV10-3|TRBD1|TRBJ1-2|.
CATTTGLDYGYTF
TGTGCCACCACGACAGGGTTGGACTATGGCTACACCTTC
>TRBV7-9|.|TRBJ2-7|.
CASSPLGGLDEQYF
TGTGCCAGCAGCCCCCTGGGGGGGCTGGACGAGCAGTACTTC
>TRBV11-3|.|TRBJ2-6|.
CASSLHPRSGANVLTF
TGTGCCAGCAGCTTACACCCCCGGTCTGGGGCCAACGTCCTGACTTTC
>TRBV7-9|.|TRBJ2-6|.
CASSLFQRAGANVLTF
TGTGCCAGCAGCCTCTTCCAGAGGGCCGGGGCCAACGTCCTGACTTTC
>TRBV6-5|.|TRBJ1-4|.
CASSSRGSNEKLFF
TGTGCCAGCAGTTCCAGGGGATCCAATGAAAAACTGTTTTTT
>TRBV2|TRBD1|TRBJ1-4|.
CASSGTAFNEKLFF
TGTGCCAGCAGCGGGACAGCCTTTAATGAAAAACTGTTTTTT
>TRBV5-4|TRBD1|TRBJ1-1|.
CASRHRQGKGLTEAFF
TGTGCCAGCAGACACCGACAGGGTAAAGGCTTAACTGAAGCTTTCTTT
>TRBV5-1|.|TRBJ1-2|.
CASSLDGGANYGYTF
TGCGCCAGCAGCTTGGACGGGGGGGCGAACTATGGCTACACCTTC
>TRBV5-5|TRBD1|TRBJ2-1|.
CASSVNRGSTYNEQFF
TGTGCCAGCAGCGTTAACAGGGGAAGTACCTACAATGAGCAGTTCTTC
>TRBV5-1|TRBD1|TRBJ2-1|.
CASSLEGTGYNEQFF
TGCGCCAGCAGCTTGGAAGGGACAGGCTACAATGAGCAGTTCTTC
>TRBV7-2|TRBD1|TRBJ1-4|.
CASSLSWGGQGARKLFF
TGTGCCAGCAGCTTATCGTGGGGGGGACAGGGGGCGAGAAAACTGTTTTTT
>TRBV6-5|.|TRBJ2-5|.
CASRGPGQETQYF
TGTGCCAGCAGAGGCCCGGGTCAAGAGACCCAGTACTTC
>TRBV30|.|TRBJ2-7|once
CAWSRGGGIRNEQYF
TGTGCCTGGAGTAGGGGAGGAGGGATAAGGAACGAGCAGTACTTC
>TRBV4-1|.|TRBJ1-1|.
CASSQDQGKRTEAFF
TGCGCCAGCAGCCAAGATCAGGGTAAGAGGACTGAAGCTTTCTTT
>TRBV29-1|.|TRBJ1-1|.
CSVEDPRRANTEAFF
TGCAGCGTTGAAGACCCCCGCAGGGCGAACACTGAAGCTTTCTTT
>TRBV5-1|TRBD1|TRBJ1-4|.
CASSQGTGDNEKLFF
TGCGCCAGCAGCCAAGGGACAGGCGATAATGAAAAACTGTTTTTT
>TRBV18|.|TRBJ1-2|.
CASSPGGQRVGGYTF
TGTGCCAGCTCACCGGGTGGACAGCGAGTTGGTGGCTACACCTTC
>TRBV7-9|.|TRBJ2-7|.
CASSSGGTASYEQYF
TGTGCCAGCAGCAGCGGCGGGACCGCCTCCTACGAGCAGTACTTC
>TRBV6-4|TRBD2|TRBJ2-1|.
CASSPSGRLSYNEQFF
TGTGCCAGCAGTCCCAGCGGGAGACTGTCCTACAATGAGCAGTTCTTC
>TRBV5-6|.|TRBJ2-3|.
CASSLVRVSTDTQYF
TGTGCCAGCAGCTTGGTCCGGGTGAGCACAGATACGCAGTATTTT
>TRBV6-1|TRBD1|TRBJ2-7|.
CASSDRQGTYEQYF
TGTGCCAGCAGTGACAGACAGGGTACCTACGAGCAGTACTTC
>TRBV6-7|.|TRBJ1-5|once
CASKSQGVQPQHF
TGTGCCAGCAAGTCACAGGGCGTTCAGCCCCAGCATTTT
>TRBV30|TRBD1|TRBJ1-2|.
CAWSPSRTGNYGYTF
TGTGCCTGGAGTCCTTCCCGGACAGGGAACTATGGCTACACCTTC
>TRBV30|.|TRBJ1-1|.
CAWKLTNRDTEAFF
TGTGCCTGGAAACTGACGAACAGGGACACTGAAGCTTTCTTT
>TRBV27|.|TRBJ2-2|.
CASSILQDTGELFF
TGTGCCAGCAGTATTCTACAGGACACCGGGGAGCTGTTTTTT
>TRBV7-7|.|TRBJ2-1|.
CASSPTGNEQFF
TGTGCCAGCAGCCCCACAGGGAATGAGCAGTTCTTC
>TRBV28|TRBD1|TRBJ1-5|.
CASDLRDRHNQPQHF
TGTGCCAGCGACCTCCGGGACAGGCATAATCAGCCCCAGCATTTT
>TRBV10-3|.|TRBJ1-2|.
CAISESDRPQLLGYTF
TGTGCCATCAGTGAGTCCGACAGGCCCCAGCTCCTGGGCTACACCTTC
>TRBV18|TRBD1|TRBJ2-2|.
CASSRTGMNTGELFF
TGTGCCAGCTCACGGACAGGAATGAACACCGGGGAGCTGTTTTTT
>TRBV7-9|.|TRBJ2-4|.
CASSPPGIQTSIQYF
TGTGCCAGCAGCCCTCCGGGGATCCAAACTAGCATTCAGTACTTC
>TRBV21-1|.|TRBJ1-5|.
CASRGSQPQHF
TGTGCCAGCCGGGGGTCTCAGCCCCAGCATTTT
>TRBV19|.|TRBJ1-3|.
CASSIGARGSGNTIYF
TGTGCCAGTAGTATTGGTGCACGGGGTAGTGGAAACACCATATATTTT
>TRBV25-1|TRBD1|TRBJ1-2|.
CASSEVGGMGYGYTF
TGTGCCAGCAGTGAGGTAGGGGGCATGGGCTATGGCTACACCTTC
>TRBV10-3|TRBD1|TRBJ1-5|.
CAISTGDQPQHF
TGTGCCATCTCTACAGGGGATCAGCCCCAGCATTTT
>TRBV6-5|.|TRBJ1-2|.
CASSYSRSNYGYTF
TGTGCCAGCAGTTACTCGAGATCTAACTATGGCTACACCTTC
>TRBV7-2|TRBD1|TRBJ1-1|once
CASSVDRTNTEAFF
TGTGCCAGCAGCGTGGACAGGACGAACACTGAAGCTTTCTTT
>TRBV19|.|TRBJ2-7|.
CASNRGTFSGTGSSSYEQYF
TGTGCCAGTAATCGAGGGACTTTCTCAGGGACGGGATCTAGCTCCTACGAGCAGTACTTC
>TRBV7-9|.|TRBJ1-2|few
CASSLDLRGYTF
TGTGCCAGCAGCTTAGATCTGAGGGGCTACACCTTC
>TRBV6-5|TRBD2|TRBJ2-5|.
CASSYREGGETQYF
TGTGCCAGCAGTTACCGGGAGGGAGGAGAGACCCAGTACTTC
>TRBV11-2|.|TRBJ2-2|.
CASSFQSGAGELFF
TGTGCCAGCAGCTTCCAAAGCGGCGCCGGGGAGCTGTTTTTT
>TRBV21-1|.|TRBJ1-3|.
CASSSKGGRLGNTIYF
TGTGCCAGCAGCTCCAAGGGGGGGCGTCTGGGAAACACCATATATTTT
>TRBV7-8|TRBD2|TRBJ2-7|.
CASSSTSGRTYEQYF
TGTGCCAGCAGCTCAACTAGCGGGAGGACCTACGAGCAGTACTTC
>TRBV29-1|.|TRBJ2-5|.
CSVARREQETQYF
TGCAGCGTTGCAAGGCGGGAACAAGAGACCCAGTACTTC
>TRBV10-3|TRBD2|TRBJ2-1|once
CAIAGGGNPNEQFF
TGTGCCATTGCTGGCGGGGGGAACCCCAATGAGCAGTTCTTC
>TRBV25-1|.|TRBJ1-1|.
CASIINTEAFF
TGTGCCAGCATAATTAACACTGAAGCTTTCTTT
>TRBV5-1|.|TRBJ1-2|.
CASSLSGRSYGYTF
TGCGCCAGCAGCTTGTCTGGTCGGTCCTATGGCTACACCTTC
>TRBV18|TRBD1|TRBJ1-2|.
CASSPPGQGYGYTF
TGTGCCAGCTCACCACCAGGACAGGGCTATGGCTACACCTTC
>TRBV7-9|TRBD1|TRBJ1-1|.
CASSLLTGEGAFF
TGTGCCAGCAGCTTACTGACAGGGGAAGGGGCTTTCTTT
>TRBV6-5|.|TRBJ2-7|once
CASSSEFLGGYEQYF
TGTGCCAGCAGTTCCGAGTTCCTGGGGGGATACGAGCAGTACTTC
>TRBV7-9|.|TRBJ2-1|.
CASSLTAYNEQFF
TGTGCCAGCAGCTTAACAGCCTACAATGAGCAGTTCTTC